This TCR beta chain was recorded in a study of T cells in Graves' hyperthyroidism and ophthalmopathy. In germline, CDR1 is MNHEY, CDR2 SMNVEV (reference sequence). This CDR3 region has 15 residues. Losses at the gene ends were 7 bases for V and 3 bases for J; bases not matched to a gene: 11. This clonotype has ten or more counts. Amplified TCR beta CDR3 regions came from RNA transcripts. With the HTBI primer set, the TCR CDR3 went through a first round of RT-PCR. Each CDR3 protein gets one entry after TCRdb re-called the multiplex PCR reads with MiXCR. This table has some 770,000 distinct CDR3 sequences, about a sixth appearing once.

The chain joins TRBV27 to TRBJ2-7; 8 nucleotides agree with TRBD2. The source is a young man with Graves' hyperthyroidism. The specimen was blood. The CDR3 region is CASKSIGRVHYEQYF. CDR3 DNA: TGTGCCAGCAAGAGCATCGGGAGGGTCCACTACGAGCAGTACTTC.